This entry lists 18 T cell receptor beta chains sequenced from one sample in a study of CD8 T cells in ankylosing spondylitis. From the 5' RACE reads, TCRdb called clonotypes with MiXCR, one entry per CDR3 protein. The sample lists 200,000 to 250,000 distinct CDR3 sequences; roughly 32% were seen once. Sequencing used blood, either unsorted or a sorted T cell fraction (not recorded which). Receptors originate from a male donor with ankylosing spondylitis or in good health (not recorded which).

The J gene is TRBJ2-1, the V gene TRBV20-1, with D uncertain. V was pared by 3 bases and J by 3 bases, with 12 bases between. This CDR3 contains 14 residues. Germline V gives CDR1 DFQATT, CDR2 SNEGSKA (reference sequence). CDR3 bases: TGCAGTGCTAGGGGATTAGGGAACTACAATGAGCAGTTCTTC. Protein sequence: CSARGLGNYNEQFF.

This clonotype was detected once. The CDR3: CASSPGPLGETQYF. The CDR3 coding sequence is TGTGCCAGCAGTCCGGGACCCTTAGGGGAGACCCAGTACTTC. The genes are TRBV12-3 or TRBV12-4 and TRBJ2-5; D may match TRBD1 or TRBD2 (5 bases each). The CDR3 contains 14 residues. Trimming shortened V by 5 bases and J by 5 bases, and 15 bases separated the two germline ends.

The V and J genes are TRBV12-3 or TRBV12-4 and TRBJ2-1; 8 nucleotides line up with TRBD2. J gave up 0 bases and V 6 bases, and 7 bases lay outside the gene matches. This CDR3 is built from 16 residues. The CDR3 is CASRRLAIHSYNEQFF. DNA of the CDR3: TGTGCCAGCAGAAGACTAGCGATACACTCCTACAATGAGCAGTTCTTC.

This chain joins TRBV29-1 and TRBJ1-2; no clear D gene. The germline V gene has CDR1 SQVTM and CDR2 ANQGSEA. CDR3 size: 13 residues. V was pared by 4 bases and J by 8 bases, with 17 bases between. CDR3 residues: CSVVPPRSGGYTF. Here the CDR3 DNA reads TGCAGCGTTGTCCCCCCCAGGTCGGGAGGCTACACCTTC.

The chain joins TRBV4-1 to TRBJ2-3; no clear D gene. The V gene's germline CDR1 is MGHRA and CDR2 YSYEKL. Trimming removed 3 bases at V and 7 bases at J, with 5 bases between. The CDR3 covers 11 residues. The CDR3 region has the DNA TGCGCCAGCAGCCACGATCATACGCAGTATTTT. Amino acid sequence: CASSHDHTQYF.

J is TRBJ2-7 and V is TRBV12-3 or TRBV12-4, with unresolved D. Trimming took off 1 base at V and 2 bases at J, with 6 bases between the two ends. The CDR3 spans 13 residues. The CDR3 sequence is CASSLGATYEQYF. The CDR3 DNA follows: TGTGCCAGCAGTTTAGGGGCCACCTACGAGCAGTACTTC.

The CDR3 reads CASSLRETALEQYF. DNA for the CDR3: TGTGCCAGCAGCTTGAGGGAGACAGCTCTCGAGCAGTACTTC. This sequence joins TRBV5-6 and TRBJ2-7; perhaps D is TRBD1 or TRBD2 (5 bases each). The germline V gene has CDR1 SGHDT and CDR2 YYEEEE. The V end was cut by 1 base, the J end by 6 bases, with 14 bases between. This CDR3 has 14 amino acids.

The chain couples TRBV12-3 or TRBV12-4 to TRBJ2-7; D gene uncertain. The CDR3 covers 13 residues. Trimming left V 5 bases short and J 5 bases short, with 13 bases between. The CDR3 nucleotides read TGTGCCAGCAGTCCCGCCTCTGCCCACGAGCAGTACTTC. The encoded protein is CASSPASAHEQYF.

CDR3 coding DNA: TGCGCCAGCAGCCAAGACCGCGAGGGACTAGCGGTGACAGATACGCAGTATTTT. It specifies CASSQDREGLAVTDTQYF. The rearrangement uses TRBV4-1 and TRBJ2-3; TRBD2 matches at 11 bases. This CDR3 is 18 amino acids long. J was trimmed by 3 bases and V by 0 bases; bases with no gene match: 8. Germline-derived CDR1 and CDR2 are MGHRA and YSYEKL.

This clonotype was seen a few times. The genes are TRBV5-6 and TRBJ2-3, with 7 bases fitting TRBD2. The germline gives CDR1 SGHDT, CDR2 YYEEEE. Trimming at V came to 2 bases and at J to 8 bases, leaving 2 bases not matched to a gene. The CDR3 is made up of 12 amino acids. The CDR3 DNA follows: TGTGCCAGCAGCTTAATAGCGGGTACGCAGTATTTT. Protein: CASSLIAGTQYF.

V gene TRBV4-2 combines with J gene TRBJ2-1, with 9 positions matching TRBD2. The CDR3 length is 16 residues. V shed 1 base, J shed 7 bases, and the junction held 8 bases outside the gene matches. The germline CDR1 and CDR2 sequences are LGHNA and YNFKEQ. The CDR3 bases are TGTGCCAGCAGCCAAGCCCCGGGACTAGCTGGGAATGAGCAGTTCTTC. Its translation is CASSQAPGLAGNEQFF.

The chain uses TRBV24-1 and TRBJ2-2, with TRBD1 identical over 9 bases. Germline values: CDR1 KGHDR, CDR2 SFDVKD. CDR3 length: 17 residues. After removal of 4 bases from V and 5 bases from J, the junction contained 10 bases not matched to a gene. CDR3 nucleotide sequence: TGTGCCACCAGTGACCCTCACAGGACAGGGGTAACCGGGGAGCTGTTTTTT. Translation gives CATSDPHRTGVTGELFF.

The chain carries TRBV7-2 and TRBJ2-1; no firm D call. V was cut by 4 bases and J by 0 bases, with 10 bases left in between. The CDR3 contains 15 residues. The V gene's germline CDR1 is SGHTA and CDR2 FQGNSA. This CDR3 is CASSSVAISYNEQFF. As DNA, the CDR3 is TGTGCCAGCAGCTCTGTGGCAATCTCCTACAATGAGCAGTTCTTC.

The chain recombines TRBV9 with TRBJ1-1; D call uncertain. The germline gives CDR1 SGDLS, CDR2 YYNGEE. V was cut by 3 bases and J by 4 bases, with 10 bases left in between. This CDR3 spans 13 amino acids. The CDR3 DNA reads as TGTGCCAGCAGCGCCCACGGTAGCACTGAAGCTTTCTTT. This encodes CASSAHGSTEAFF.

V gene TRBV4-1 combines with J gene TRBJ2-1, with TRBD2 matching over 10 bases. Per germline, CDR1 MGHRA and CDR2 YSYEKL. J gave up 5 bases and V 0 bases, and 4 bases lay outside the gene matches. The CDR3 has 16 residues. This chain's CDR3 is CASSQESGGGDNEQFF. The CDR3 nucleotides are TGCGCCAGCAGCCAAGAAAGCGGGGGGGGCGACAATGAGCAGTTCTTC.

DNA of the CDR3: TGCAGTGCTAGAGTGGCGTCTTACTATGGCTACACCTTC. The encoded protein is CSARVASYYGYTF. J is TRBJ1-2 and V is TRBV20-1; D remains unclear. The CDR3 runs to 13 residues. Germline CDR1 is DFQATT and CDR2 is SNEGSKA (reference sequence). Trimming removed 1 base at V and 3 bases at J, with 9 bases between.

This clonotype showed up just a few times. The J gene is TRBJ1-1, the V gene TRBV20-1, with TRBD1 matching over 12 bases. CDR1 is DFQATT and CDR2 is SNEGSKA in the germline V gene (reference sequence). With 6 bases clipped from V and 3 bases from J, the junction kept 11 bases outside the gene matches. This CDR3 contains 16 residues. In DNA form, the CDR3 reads TGCAGTGCCCGACCCGGGACAGGGGGCATGGACACTGAAGCTTTCTTT. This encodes CSARPGTGGMDTEAFF.

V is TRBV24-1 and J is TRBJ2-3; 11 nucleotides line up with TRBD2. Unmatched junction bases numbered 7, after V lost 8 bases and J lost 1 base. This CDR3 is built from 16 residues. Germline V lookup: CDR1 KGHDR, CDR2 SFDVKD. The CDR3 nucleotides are TGTGCCACCACGGAACTAGCGGGGGCCCGCACAGATACGCAGTATTTT. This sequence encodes CATTELAGARTDTQYF.